The clone carrying this TCR beta chain turned up a few times. Its matching antigen is unknown. Quantitative 5'-RACE with molecular barcodes produced the TCR beta libraries. TCRdb redid the calling of the 5' RACE reads with MiXCR, one entry per CDR3 protein. The data contain just over 300,000 distinct CDR3 sequences, roughly 20% of them singletons. The data are from a study of CD8 T cells in ankylosing spondylitis. Findings and caveats of the study: Reports say disease-linked clones showed up significantly more in matched ankylosing spondylitis synovial fluid. Earlier work had already found some motif variants in reactive arthritis synovial fluid and blood. Ankylosing spondylitis blood appeared to be characterized by a TCR beta motif of about eight highly homologous variants.

This CDR3 spans 16 amino acids. V shed 7 bases, J shed 8 bases, and the junction held 19 bases outside the gene matches. Germline V gene data show CDR1 as DFQATT and CDR2 as SNEGSKA (reference sequence). This chain connects TRBV20-1 to TRBJ2-1; 8 nucleotides match TRBD2. The material sequenced was blood, either unsorted or a sorted T cell fraction (not recorded which). The source is a female donor with ankylosing spondylitis or in good health (not recorded which). The CDR3 region is CSGPPSLARGGDEQFF. The CDR3 coding sequence is TGCAGTGGCCCCCCCTCACTAGCTCGGGGGGGGGATGAGCAGTTCTTC.